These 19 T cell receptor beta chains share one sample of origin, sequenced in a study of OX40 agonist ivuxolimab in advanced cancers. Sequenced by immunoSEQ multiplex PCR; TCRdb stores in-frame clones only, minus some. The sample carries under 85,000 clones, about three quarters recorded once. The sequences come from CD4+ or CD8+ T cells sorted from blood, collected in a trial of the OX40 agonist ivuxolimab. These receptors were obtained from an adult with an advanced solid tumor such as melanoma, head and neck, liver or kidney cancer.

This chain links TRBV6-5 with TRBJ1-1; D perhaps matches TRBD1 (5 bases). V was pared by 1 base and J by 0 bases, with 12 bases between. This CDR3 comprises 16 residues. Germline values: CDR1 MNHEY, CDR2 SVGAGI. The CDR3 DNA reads TGTGCCAGCAGTTACTGGGACGGAAGAATGAACACTGAAGCTTTCTTT. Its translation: CASSYWDGRMNTEAFF.

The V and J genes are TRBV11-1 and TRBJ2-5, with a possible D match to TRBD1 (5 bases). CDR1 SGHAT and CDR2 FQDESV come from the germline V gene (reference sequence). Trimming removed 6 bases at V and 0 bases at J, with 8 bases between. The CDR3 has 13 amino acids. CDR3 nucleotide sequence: TGTGCCAGCAGGACAGCCTACCAAGAGACCCAGTACTTC. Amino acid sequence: CASRTAYQETQYF.

CDR3 residues: CASSPGWPTGELFF. The CDR3 DNA reads as TGTGCCAGCAGCCCCGGGTGGCCCACCGGGGAGCTGTTTTTT. The chain links TRBV11-3 to TRBJ2-2; no reliable D call. The germline V gene has CDR1 SGHNT and CDR2 YENEEA. Trimming took 5 bases from V and 4 from J, leaving 11 bases between them. The CDR3 has 14 amino acids.

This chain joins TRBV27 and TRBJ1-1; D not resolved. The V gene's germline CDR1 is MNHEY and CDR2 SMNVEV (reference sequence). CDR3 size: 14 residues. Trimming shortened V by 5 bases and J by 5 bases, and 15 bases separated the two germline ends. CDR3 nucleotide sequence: TGTGCCAGCAGTCCGAACAGCATGGCGACTGAAGCTTTCTTT. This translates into CASSPNSMATEAFF.

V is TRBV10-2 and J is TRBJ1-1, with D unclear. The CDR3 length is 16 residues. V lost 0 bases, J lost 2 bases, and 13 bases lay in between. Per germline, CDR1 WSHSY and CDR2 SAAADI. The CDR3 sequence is CASSESFRTANTEAFF. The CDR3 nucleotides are TGCGCCAGCAGTGAGTCGTTTAGGACGGCCAACACTGAAGCTTTCTTT.

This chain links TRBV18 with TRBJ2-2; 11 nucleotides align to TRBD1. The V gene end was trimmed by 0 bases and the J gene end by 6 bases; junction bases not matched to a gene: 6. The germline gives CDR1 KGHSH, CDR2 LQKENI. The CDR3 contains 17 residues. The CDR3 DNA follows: TGTGCCAGCTCACCACCCGGGACAGGGGGTACATCCGGGGAGCTGTTTTTT. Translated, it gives CASSPPGTGGTSGELFF. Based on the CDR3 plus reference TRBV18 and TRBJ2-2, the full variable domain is NAGVMQNPRHLVRRRGQEARLRCSPMKGHSHVYWYRQLPEEGLKFMVYLQKENIIDESGMPKERFSAEFPKEGPSILRIQQVVRGDSAAYFCASSPPGTGGTSGELFFGEGSRLTVL.

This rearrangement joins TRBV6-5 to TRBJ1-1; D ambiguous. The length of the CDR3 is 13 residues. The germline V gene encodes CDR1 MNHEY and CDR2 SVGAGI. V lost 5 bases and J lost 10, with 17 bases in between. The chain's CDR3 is CASSEYPERVAFF. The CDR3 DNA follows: TGTGCCAGCAGTGAATACCCGGAGCGAGTAGCTTTCTTT.

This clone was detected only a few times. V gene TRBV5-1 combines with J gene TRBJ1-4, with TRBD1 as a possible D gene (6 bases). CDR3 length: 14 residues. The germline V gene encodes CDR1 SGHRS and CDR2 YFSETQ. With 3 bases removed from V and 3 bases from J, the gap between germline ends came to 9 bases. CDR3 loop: CASSWTASNEKLFF. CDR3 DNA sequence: TGCGCCAGCAGCTGGACAGCTTCTAATGAAAAACTGTTTTTT.

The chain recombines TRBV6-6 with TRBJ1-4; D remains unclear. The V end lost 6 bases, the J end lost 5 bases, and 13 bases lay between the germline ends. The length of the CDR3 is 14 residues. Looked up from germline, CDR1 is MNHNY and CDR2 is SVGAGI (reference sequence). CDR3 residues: CASSTGPHNEKLFF. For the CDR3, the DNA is TGTGCCAGCAGCACCGGGCCGCACAATGAAAAACTGTTTTTT.

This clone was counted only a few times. The CDR3 spells CSAGMNTEAFF. In DNA, the CDR3 is TGCAGTGCGGGAATGAACACTGAAGCTTTCTTT. The chain carries TRBV20-1 and TRBJ1-1; D is uncertain. V lost 6 bases and J lost 0, with 5 bases in between. The germline CDR1 and CDR2 sequences are DFQATT and SNEGSKA (reference sequence). CDR3 length: 11 residues.

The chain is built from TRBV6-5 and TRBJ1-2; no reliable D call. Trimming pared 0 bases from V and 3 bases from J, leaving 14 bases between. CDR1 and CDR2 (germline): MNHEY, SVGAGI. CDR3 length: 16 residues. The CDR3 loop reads CASSYSASPWDYGYTF. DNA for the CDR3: TGTGCCAGCAGTTACTCTGCTTCCCCTTGGGACTATGGCTACACCTTC.

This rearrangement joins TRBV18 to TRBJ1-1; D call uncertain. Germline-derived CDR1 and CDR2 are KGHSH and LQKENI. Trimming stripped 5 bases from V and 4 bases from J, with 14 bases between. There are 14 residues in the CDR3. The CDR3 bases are TGTGCCAGCTCAGAATTGTCAGGTCCCACTGAAGCTTTCTTT. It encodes CASSELSGPTEAFF.

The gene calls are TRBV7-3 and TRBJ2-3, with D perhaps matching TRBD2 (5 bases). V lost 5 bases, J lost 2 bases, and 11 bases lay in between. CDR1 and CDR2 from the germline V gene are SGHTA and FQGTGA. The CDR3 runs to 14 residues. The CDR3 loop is CASSRGLITDTQYF. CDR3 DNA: TGTGCCAGCAGCCGAGGACTTATCACAGATACGCAGTATTTT.

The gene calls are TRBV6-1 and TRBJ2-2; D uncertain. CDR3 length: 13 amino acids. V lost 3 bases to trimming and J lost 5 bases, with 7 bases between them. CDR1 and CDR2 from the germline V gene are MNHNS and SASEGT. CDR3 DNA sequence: TGTGCCAGCAGTGACAGGATGACCGGGGAGCTGTTTTTT. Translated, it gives CASSDRMTGELFF.

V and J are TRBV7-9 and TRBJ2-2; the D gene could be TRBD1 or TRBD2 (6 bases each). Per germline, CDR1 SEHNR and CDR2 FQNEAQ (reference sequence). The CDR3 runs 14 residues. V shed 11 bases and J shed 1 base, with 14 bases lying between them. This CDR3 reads CAHGGRLNTGELFF. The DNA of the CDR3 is TGTGCCCACGGGGGCAGATTGAACACCGGGGAGCTGTTTTTT.

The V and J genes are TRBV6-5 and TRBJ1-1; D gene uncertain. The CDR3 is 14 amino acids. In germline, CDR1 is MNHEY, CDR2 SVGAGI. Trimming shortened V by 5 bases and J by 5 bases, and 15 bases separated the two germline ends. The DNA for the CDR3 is TGTGCCAGCAGTCTCCTATCCGCTGGGACTGAAGCTTTCTTT. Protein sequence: CASSLLSAGTEAFF.

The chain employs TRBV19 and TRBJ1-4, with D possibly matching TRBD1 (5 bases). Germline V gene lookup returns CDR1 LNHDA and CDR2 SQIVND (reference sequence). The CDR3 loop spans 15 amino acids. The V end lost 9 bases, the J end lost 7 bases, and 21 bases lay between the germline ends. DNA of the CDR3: TGTGCCAGCCGGGGGGAGACAACCCATGGTGAAAAACTGTTTTTT. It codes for CASRGETTHGEKLFF. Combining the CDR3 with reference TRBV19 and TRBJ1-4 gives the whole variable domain DGGITQSPKYLFRKEGQNVTLSCEQNLNHDAMYWYRQDPGQGLRLIYYSQIVNDFQKGDIAEGYSVSREKKESFPLTVTSAQKNPTAFYLCASRGETTHGEKLFFGSGTQLSVL.

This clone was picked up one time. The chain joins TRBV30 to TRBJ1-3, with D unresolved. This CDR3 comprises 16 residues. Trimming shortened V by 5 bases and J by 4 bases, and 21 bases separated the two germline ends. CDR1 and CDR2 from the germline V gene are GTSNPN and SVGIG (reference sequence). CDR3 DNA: TGTGCCTGGGCTGCTGCGGGATATAGGGCAGGAAACACCATATATTTT. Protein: CAWAAAGYRAGNTIYF.

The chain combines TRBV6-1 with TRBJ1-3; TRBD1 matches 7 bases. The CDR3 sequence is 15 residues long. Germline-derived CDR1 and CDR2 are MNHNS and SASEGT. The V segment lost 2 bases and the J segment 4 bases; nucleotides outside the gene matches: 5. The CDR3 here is CASSESGTEGNTIYF. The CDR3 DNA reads TGTGCCAGCAGTGAATCCGGGACAGAAGGAAACACCATATATTTT.